Below are 13 T cell receptor beta chains sequenced from a single sample in a study of blood T cell repertoires in COVID-19. Sequenced by immunoSEQ multiplex PCR; TCRdb stores in-frame clones only, minus some. The sample consists of 100,000 or so clones, over 80% of them appearing once. The source material was peripheral blood. The receptors stem from a middle-aged man with acute or convalescent COVID-19.

The V and J genes are TRBV29-1 and TRBJ1-2; 11 bases match TRBD1. The CDR3 totals 15 residues. The J segment lost 4 bases and the V segment lost 4 bases, leaving 8 bases of the junction unmatched. CDR1 is SQVTM and CDR2 is ANQGSEA in the germline V gene. The CDR3 sequence is CSVVGGQGAPYGYTF. The DNA of the CDR3 is TGCAGCGTTGTCGGAGGACAGGGGGCTCCCTATGGCTACACCTTC.

The chain joins TRBV25-1 to TRBJ1-4; 8 bases align to TRBD1. CDR3 length: 16 residues. Per the germline V gene, CDR1 is MGHDK and CDR2 is SYGVNS. With 1 base clipped from V and 8 bases from J, the junction kept 9 bases outside the gene matches. The CDR3, as DNA: TGTGCCAGCAGTGAATTCGGCGGGACAGGTGGAGAAAAACTGTTTTTT. Translation gives CASSEFGGTGGEKLFF.

There are a few counts of this clone. The chain employs TRBV15 and TRBJ1-2, with D tentatively TRBD1 (5 bases). Germline CDR1 is LNHNV and CDR2 is YYDKDF (reference sequence). The CDR3 loop spans 15 amino acids. Trimming shortened V by 0 bases and J by 4 bases, and 12 bases separated the two germline ends. The CDR3 DNA sequence: TGTGCCACCAGCAGAGAGGGGACTAATCTCTATGGCTACACCTTC. It yields the protein CATSREGTNLYGYTF.

This clone was counted a single time. This rearrangement joins TRBV7-2 to TRBJ1-5; 7 nucleotides align to TRBD1. Germline V gives CDR1 SGHTA, CDR2 FQGNSA. The CDR3 runs to 15 residues. Losses at the gene ends were 4 bases for V and 6 bases for J; bases not matched to a gene: 9. The CDR3 is CASSSRTGAGQPQHF. The CDR3, as DNA: TGTGCCAGCAGCTCAAGGACAGGCGCGGGTCAGCCCCAGCATTTT.

The V call is TRBV24-1, the J call TRBJ1-2; tentative D call: TRBD1 (5 bases). CDR3 length: 14 amino acids. Germline V lookup: CDR1 KGHDR, CDR2 SFDVKD. Between the trimmed V and J ends, which lost 5 bases and 8 bases, there was a span of 17 bases. The CDR3 region has the DNA TGTGCCACCAGTGGAAGGGGCAATGGTTGGGGCTACACCTTC. Protein: CATSGRGNGWGYTF.

The V and J genes are TRBV25-1 and TRBJ2-1; D is uncertain. CDR3 length equals 13 residues. V lost 3 bases and J lost 5, with 8 bases in between. Germline V lookup: CDR1 MGHDK, CDR2 SYGVNS. This CDR3 is CASSERLNNEQFF. For the CDR3, the DNA is TGTGCCAGCAGTGAGCGTCTCAACAATGAGCAGTTCTTC.

This clone was observed once. This chain links TRBV30 with TRBJ1-1; D possibly corresponds to TRBD1 (6 bases). Germline-derived CDR1 and CDR2 are GTSNPN and SVGIG (reference sequence). Trimming stripped 5 bases from V and 4 bases from J, with 14 bases between. This CDR3 spans 13 amino acids. The CDR3 DNA sequence: TGTGCCTGGTCAAGGGGGGGGACCACTGAAGCTTTCTTT. This translates into CAWSRGGTTEAFF. The variable domain in full, with the rest retrieved from reference TRBV30 and TRBJ1-1, is SQTIHQWPATLVQPVGSPLSLECTVEGTSNPNLYWYRQAAGRGLQLLFYSVGIGQISSEVPQNLSASRPQDRQFILSSKKLLLSDSGFYLCAWSRGGTTEAFFGQGTRLTVV.

The V call is TRBV19, the J call TRBJ2-3, with 7 bases lining up with TRBD1. V lost 5 bases, J lost 6 bases, and 2 bases stayed unmatched. Germline V gene data show CDR1 as LNHDA and CDR2 as SQIVND (reference sequence). This CDR3 has 12 amino acids. The CDR3 here is CASSSQGDTQYF. The CDR3 DNA follows: TGTGCCAGTAGTTCACAGGGGGATACGCAGTATTTT.

The table lists this clone with a count of one. The chain has TRBV7-8 and TRBJ2-1; D unclear. Germline CDR1 is SGHVS and CDR2 is FQNEAQ. The ends were cut back, 7 bases at V and 5 bases at J, with 24 bases in the middle. This CDR3 comprises 17 residues. The CDR3 bases are TGTGCCAGCACCGATCTTACTCCCGTTCTCGGTGACAATGAGCAGTTCTTC. Its protein is CASTDLTPVLGDNEQFF.

The chain carries TRBV10-3 and TRBJ1-5; D gene ambiguous. Looked up from germline, CDR1 is ENHRY and CDR2 is SYGVKD. This CDR3 has 15 residues. With 4 bases removed from V and 1 base from J, the gap between germline ends came to 11 bases. Here the CDR3 reads CAISGGPRSNQPQHF. The CDR3 nucleotides read TGTGCCATCAGTGGCGGCCCACGGAGCAATCAGCCCCAGCATTTT.

Here the CDR3 reads CASSRIRGVYEQYF. In nucleotides, the CDR3 is TGTGCCAGCAGCCGAATTAGAGGAGTCTACGAGCAGTACTTC. The chain combines TRBV6-5 with TRBJ2-7, with D hard to call. In germline, CDR1 is MNHEY, CDR2 SVGAGI. With 6 bases removed from V and 3 bases from J, the gap between germline ends came to 15 bases. CDR3 length equals 14 residues.

Regarding this clone: No DNA is shown, since the ends of the CDR3 on it are uncertain; the CDR3 is the one TCRdb lists. The chain links TRBV7-9 to TRBJ1-3. Looked up from germline, CDR1 is SEHNR and CDR2 is FQNEAQ (reference sequence). The length of the CDR3 is 14 amino acids, counting both ends. The CDR3 loop is CASSSSGAGNTIYF.

The rearrangement uses TRBV7-9 and TRBJ1-5; 7 bases line up with TRBD1. The germline gives CDR1 SEHNR, CDR2 FQNEAQ (reference sequence). CDR3 size: 14 residues. After removal of 5 bases from V and 3 bases from J, the junction contained 4 bases not matched to a gene. The CDR3 spells CASSGKGANQPQHF. In DNA form, the CDR3 reads TGTGCCAGCAGCGGAAAGGGGGCCAATCAGCCCCAGCATTTT.